The 18 T cell receptor beta chains below were found in one sample sequenced in a study of blood T cell repertoires in COVID-19. Clones were sequenced by immunoSEQ multiplex PCR, and TCRdb holds only the in-frame ones, with some missing. Among hundreds of thousands of clones listed, around 91% were seen once. The sequenced sample consisted of PBMCs or T cells enriched from blood (not recorded which). The receptors were sampled from a man aged 18 to 30 who had recovered from COVID-19.

This clone was counted ten times or more. The chain employs TRBV6-4 and TRBJ1-5, with 9 bases lining up with TRBD1. The CDR3 is made up of 16 amino acids. With V trimmed by 4 bases and J by 7 bases, 11 bases remained unmatched. CDR1 is MRHNA, CDR2 SNTAGT, per germline. CDR3 in DNA: TGTGCCAGCAGTGGAGGTAGGACAGGGGAACGCCAGCCCCAGCATTTT. As protein: CASSGGRTGERQPQHF.

The sample holds one count of this clone. The chain carries TRBV2 and TRBJ1-1, with 7 nucleotides matching TRBD1. Per the germline V gene, CDR1 is SNHLY and CDR2 is FYNNEI. With 2 bases clipped from V and 5 bases from J, the junction kept 2 bases outside the gene matches. This CDR3 region has 13 residues. The CDR3: CASSESTGTEAFF. The CDR3 DNA reads as TGTGCCAGCAGTGAATCGACAGGGACTGAAGCTTTCTTT.

The chain is built from TRBV10-1 and TRBJ2-7, with 8 bases matching TRBD1. The germline V gene has CDR1 WNHNN and CDR2 SYGVQD (reference sequence). The CDR3 covers 13 residues. Unmatched junction bases numbered 2, after V lost 3 bases and J lost 4 bases. The CDR3 bases are TGCGCCAGCAGTGAAGGACAGGGTTACGAGCAGTACTTC. Its protein is CASSEGQGYEQYF.

This chain joins TRBV19 and TRBJ2-3; TRBD1 aligns across 10 bases. CDR1 LNHDA and CDR2 SQIVND come from the germline V gene (reference sequence). The V and J ends lost 10 bases and 2 bases, in that order; junction bases with no gene match: 6. This CDR3 has 14 amino acids. This chain's CDR3 is CATAGTGVTDTQYF. In DNA form, the CDR3 reads TGTGCCACCGCCGGGACAGGGGTCACAGATACGCAGTATTTT.

The count of this clone is one. The CDR3 DNA reads TGCGCCAGCAGTGAAGCTGGGCGGGACGAAAAACTGTTTTTT. Its protein is CASSEAGRDEKLFF. The V and J genes are TRBV10-1 and TRBJ1-4, with D perhaps matching TRBD1 (5 bases). V was pared by 3 bases and J by 8 bases, with 13 bases between. CDR1 and CDR2 from the germline V gene are WNHNN and SYGVQD (reference sequence). This CDR3 is built from 14 residues.

Here the CDR3 reads CASSPRTGVAYYEQYF. DNA of the CDR3: TGTGCCAGTAGTCCAAGGACAGGGGTGGCCTACTACGAGCAGTACTTC. The chain carries TRBV19 and TRBJ2-7, with TRBD1 matching over 9 bases. This CDR3 contains 16 residues. Germline V CDR1 and CDR2: LNHDA, SQIVND (reference sequence). V was clipped by 5 bases and J by 3 bases; unmatched bases: 11.

The genes are TRBV7-2 and TRBJ1-4, with a possible D match to TRBD1 (6 bases). Germline CDR1 reads SGHTA; CDR2 reads FQGNSA. V was clipped by 1 base and J by 5 bases, with 11 bases between them. The CDR3 is 15 residues long. The DNA of the CDR3 is TGTGCCAGCAGCTTAGGTAGGGGGTGGAATGAAAAACTGTTTTTT. Translating it yields CASSLGRGWNEKLFF.

V usage is TRBV24-1 and J usage is TRBJ2-2; 8 nucleotides match TRBD1. The CDR3 totals 16 residues. Germline V gives CDR1 KGHDR, CDR2 SFDVKD. V gave up 3 bases and J gave up 6 bases; unmatched junction bases: 8. The CDR3 DNA reads TGTGCCACCAGTGATCAGAACAGGGGGGTGGCCGGGGAGCTGTTTTTT. Translating it yields CATSDQNRGVAGELFF.

The CDR3 sequence is CAISPGTGATLFGYTF. CDR3 DNA sequence: TGTGCCATCAGTCCCGGGACAGGAGCAACTCTATTTGGCTACACCTTC. The chain links TRBV10-3 to TRBJ1-2; 8 bases align to TRBD1. The CDR3 is 16 residues long. The V gene end was trimmed by 5 bases and the J gene end by 7 bases; junction bases not matched to a gene: 15. The germline gives CDR1 ENHRY, CDR2 SYGVKD.

This clone was counted many times. The chain combines TRBV14 with TRBJ2-7, with D possibly TRBD2 on 5 matching bases. The V end lost 1 base, the J end lost 3 bases, and 7 bases lay between the germline ends. CDR1 is SGHDN and CDR2 is FVKESK in the germline V gene. The CDR3 spans 13 residues. The CDR3 DNA sequence: TGTGCCAGCAGCCAAGCCGCGGGCTACGAGCAGTACTTC. Its translation: CASSQAAGYEQYF.

This clone was seen just once. The CDR3 nucleotides read TGTGCCAGCAGTCGACAGCAAGGGGGCCGTTATAGCAATCAGCCCCAGCATTTT. Its translation: CASSRQQGGRYSNQPQHF. This chain joins TRBV6-6 and TRBJ1-5, with 7 positions matching TRBD1. Germline V gene sequence: CDR1 MNHNY, CDR2 SVGAGI (reference sequence). This CDR3 is 18 amino acids long. V lost 5 bases and J lost 0; bases outside the gene matches: 13.

V is TRBV5-6 and J is TRBJ2-7, with 8 positions matching TRBD2. Per the germline V gene, CDR1 is SGHDT and CDR2 is YYEEEE. The CDR3 is 15 residues long. Trimming cost V 2 bases and J 10 bases; bases outside gene matches: 14. Here the CDR3 DNA reads TGTGCCAGCAGCTTTCGGGCTAGCGGGTACCTTCAACAGTACTTC. This codes for CASSFRASGYLQQYF.

The chain carries TRBV10-2 and TRBJ2-2; TRBD1 matches 10 bases. This CDR3 comprises 15 residues. CDR1 is WSHSY, CDR2 SAAADI, per germline. The J segment lost 5 bases and the V segment lost 8 bases, leaving 8 bases of the junction unmatched. The CDR3 here is CASRATGGWTGELFF. In DNA, the CDR3 is TGCGCCAGCCGCGCGACAGGGGGCTGGACCGGGGAGCTGTTTTTT.

A few counts support this clone. The chain joins TRBV9 to TRBJ1-3, with 7 bases lining up with TRBD1. This CDR3 contains 16 residues. CDR1 and CDR2 from the germline V gene are SGDLS and YYNGEE. The J segment lost 0 bases and the V segment lost 3 bases, leaving 6 bases of the junction unmatched. CDR3 in amino acids: CASSATGQSSGNTIYF. The CDR3 DNA follows: TGTGCCAGCAGCGCCACGGGACAGAGCTCTGGAAACACCATATATTTT. Variable domain in full (rest from reference TRBV9 and TRBJ1-3): DSGVTQTPKHLITATGQRVTLRCSPRSGDLSVYWYQQSLDQGLQFLIQYYNGEERAKGNILERFSAQQFPDLHSELNLSSLELGDSALYFCASSATGQSSGNTIYFGEGSWLTVV.

The J gene is TRBJ2-7, the V gene TRBV6-5; D may be TRBD2 (6 bases). The CDR3 is made up of 14 amino acids. With 2 bases removed from V and 6 bases from J, the gap between germline ends came to 14 bases. Looked up from germline, CDR1 is MNHEY and CDR2 is SVGAGI. The CDR3 loop is CASSYTSRGTEQYF. DNA of the CDR3: TGTGCCAGCAGTTACACCTCTCGGGGGACCGAGCAGTACTTC.

This clone was observed a single time. The rearrangement joins TRBV18 to TRBJ1-1; D is unresolved. The V gene lost 6 bases and the J gene lost 3 bases, with 14 bases spanning the gap. This CDR3 is 14 amino acids long. In germline, CDR1 is KGHSH, CDR2 LQKENI. CDR3 region: CASSRMRADTEAFF. The CDR3 coding sequence is TGTGCCAGCTCCCGGATGCGTGCGGACACTGAAGCTTTCTTT. The full variable domain, completed using reference TRBV18 and TRBJ1-1, is NAGVMQNPRHLVRRRGQEARLRCSPMKGHSHVYWYRQLPEEGLKFMVYLQKENIIDESGMPKERFSAEFPKEGPSILRIQQVVRGDSAAYFCASSRMRADTEAFFGQGTRLTVV.

The CDR3 loop is CASSYSGAGSGNTIYF. DNA of the CDR3: TGTGCCAGCAGTTACTCAGGGGCAGGCTCTGGAAACACCATATATTTT. This sequence joins TRBV6-5 and TRBJ1-3; D possibly corresponds to TRBD1 (5 bases). Deletions cut 0 bases from V and 0 bases from J, with 9 bases between. In germline, CDR1 is MNHEY, CDR2 SVGAGI. This CDR3 spans 16 amino acids.

V gene TRBV10-3 combines with J gene TRBJ1-1, with D hard to call. Germline loops: CDR1 ENHRY, CDR2 SYGVKD. Trimming removed 3 bases from V and 4 bases from J, with 9 bases in between. The CDR3 has 13 residues. In DNA, the CDR3 is TGTGCCATCAGTGACAACTCCATCACTGAAGCTTTCTTT. As protein: CAISDNSITEAFF.